This entry lists 31 T cell receptor beta chains sequenced from one sample in a study of T-cell reconstitution after alpha-beta-depleted transplantation in children. As it was prepared, the TCRbeta library received unique molecular identifiers. MiXCR was run by TCRdb on the PCR reads, yielding one entry per CDR3 protein. The sample records roughly 570,000 distinct CDR3 sequences, over 20% being singletons. Sequenced material: PBMCs, taken before TCRalphabeta/CD19-depleted stem cell transplant. Source of these receptors: a boy under two years old with Wiskott-Aldrich syndrome, due to receive a stem cell transplant.

This clonotype showed up just a few times. J is TRBJ2-7 and V is TRBV7-6; no clear D gene. The CDR3 extends over 14 amino acids. Trimming took 2 bases from V and 5 from J, leaving 13 bases between them. Per germline, CDR1 SGHVS and CDR2 FNYEAQ. The CDR3 loop reads CASSLLSRSHEQYF. The DNA of the CDR3 is TGTGCCAGCAGCTTACTGTCCAGAAGCCACGAGCAGTACTTC.

Only a few counts were recorded for this clonotype. The rearrangement uses TRBV10-3 and TRBJ2-1; 13 positions agree with TRBD2. Germline values: CDR1 ENHRY, CDR2 SYGVKD. This CDR3 is built from 20 residues. V lost 8 bases to trimming and J lost 5 bases; unmatched junction nucleotides: 21. The CDR3 nucleotides are TGTGCCATCTCTGGACTAGCGGGGGATCCCCGCACTGAAGGGAACAATGAGCAGTTCTTC. Its protein product is CAISGLAGDPRTEGNNEQFF.

V gene TRBV27 combines with J gene TRBJ2-2; D remains unclear. The CDR3 contains 17 residues. Trimming shortened V by 4 bases and J by 0 bases, and 15 bases separated the two germline ends. Germline assignment: CDR1 MNHEY and CDR2 SMNVEV (reference sequence). In DNA form, the CDR3 reads TGTGCCAGCAGTTCCGACGCAGGAATTACGAACACCGGGGAGCTGTTTTTT. Its protein is CASSSDAGITNTGELFF.

The gene calls are TRBV28 and TRBJ2-1; weak D call: TRBD1 (5 bases). V lost 7 bases, J lost 4 bases, and 23 bases lay in between. The CDR3 covers 17 residues. The germline CDR1 and CDR2 sequences are MDHEN and SYDVKM. CDR3 nucleotides: TGTGCCAGCATGGCAGGGTCGGCCCCCAAGAGATACAATGAGCAGTTCTTC. Its protein is CASMAGSAPKRYNEQFF.

The rearrangement joins TRBV11-3 to TRBJ2-1; no firm D call. Per germline, CDR1 SGHNT and CDR2 YENEEA. The CDR3 covers 13 residues. Trimming left V 1 base short and J 10 bases short, with 11 bases between. The CDR3 reads CASSLGVLEEQFF. CDR3 DNA sequence: TGTGCCAGCAGCTTAGGCGTTCTGGAAGAGCAGTTCTTC.

The V call is TRBV5-1, the J call TRBJ2-7; 8 positions agree with TRBD1. V was pared by 3 bases and J by 4 bases, with 6 bases of the junction left unmatched. Germline CDR1 and CDR2: SGHRS and YFSETQ. The CDR3 runs 14 residues. The CDR3 DNA is TGCGCCAGCAGCTCCGCAGGGGGCGGTTACGAGCAGTACTTC. Translation: CASSSAGGGYEQYF.

The chain has TRBV5-1 and TRBJ1-5; D is possibly TRBD1 (5 bases). The CDR3 consists of 13 residues. V was shortened by 4 bases and J by 3 bases, with 8 bases between the two germline ends. Germline V gene data show CDR1 as SGHRS and CDR2 as YFSETQ. CDR3 DNA sequence: TGCGCCAGCAGCGAGGACACCAATCAGCCCCAGCATTTT. Protein sequence: CASSEDTNQPQHF.

The CDR3 reads CASSPPGRGLDEQYF. CDR3 nucleotide sequence: TGTGCCAGCAGTCCCCCGGGCAGGGGGCTCGACGAGCAGTACTTC. The chain joins TRBV28 to TRBJ2-7; 8 bases agree with TRBD1. V trimming: 5 bases; J trimming: 5 bases; junction bases outside the gene matches: 11. Germline assignment: CDR1 MDHEN and CDR2 SYDVKM. This CDR3 region has 15 residues.

The rearrangement uses TRBV9 and TRBJ2-3; 7 bases are shared with TRBD2. The CDR3 is made up of 15 amino acids. Germline V CDR1 and CDR2: SGDLS, YYNGEE. J lost 1 base, V lost 0 bases, and 2 bases had no gene match. The CDR3 DNA sequence: TGTGCCAGCAGCGTAGGACTAGCCCGCACAGATACGCAGTATTTT. It is translated as CASSVGLARTDTQYF.

This clonotype came up many times. The V gene is TRBV12-3 or TRBV12-4, the J gene TRBJ2-6, with TRBD2 matching 7 bases. The V gene end was trimmed by 4 bases and the J gene end by 4 bases; junction bases not matched to a gene: 7. The length of the CDR3 is 16 residues. The CDR3 DNA sequence: TGTGCCAGCAGTTACCCCGGGGGGTTCGGGGCCAACGTCCTGACTTTC. It yields the protein CASSYPGGFGANVLTF.

CDR3: CASSRSSHWRDEQFF. The CDR3 region has the DNA TGTGCCAGCAGCAGGTCCTCCCACTGGCGCGATGAGCAGTTCTTC. The genes are TRBV11-2 and TRBJ2-1, with D unresolved. The length of the CDR3 is 15 residues. The V gene's germline CDR1 is SGHAT and CDR2 FQNNGV. V gave up 5 bases and J gave up 8 bases, with 19 bases separating them.

This clonotype occurred a few times. This chain connects TRBV3-1 to TRBJ1-1; a possible D gene is TRBD1 (6 bases). The CDR3 consists of 21 residues. The germline CDR1 and CDR2 sequences are LGHDT and YNNKEL (reference sequence). The ends were cut back, 0 bases at V and 0 bases at J, with 26 bases in the middle. CDR3 nucleotides: TGTGCCAGCAGCCAAGATCTTGGGGTCTCACAGGGAGGTCGAGTGAACACTGAAGCTTTCTTT. Translation: CASSQDLGVSQGGRVNTEAFF.

The rearrangement links TRBV9 to TRBJ2-1; TRBD1 matches 11 bases. CDR1 and CDR2 (germline): SGDLS, YYNGEE. This CDR3 is 17 amino acids long. V was clipped by 4 bases and J by 6 bases; unmatched bases: 12. DNA for the CDR3: TGTGCCAGCAGCCCCAGAGGGACAGGGGGTCTCATCAATGAGCAGTTCTTC. Amino acids: CASSPRGTGGLINEQFF.

This chain links TRBV9 with TRBJ2-1; D ambiguous. The CDR3 is 17 amino acids. Germline V gene sequence: CDR1 SGDLS, CDR2 YYNGEE. Trimming removed 0 bases from V and 6 bases from J, with 19 bases in between. The CDR3 nucleotides read TGTGCCAGCAGCGTAGCTTTTTGGGCAGCCGGGCGCAATGAGCAGTTCTTC. Protein sequence: CASSVAFWAAGRNEQFF.

The rearrangement uses TRBV29-1 and TRBJ1-2; possibly TRBD1 for D (6 bases). The V gene's germline CDR1 is SQVTM and CDR2 ANQGSEA. The CDR3 is 12 residues long. This chain's CDR3 is CRGGSQNYGYTF. CDR3 in DNA: TGCAGGGGGGGCAGCCAGAACTATGGCTACACCTTC.

The V gene is TRBV15, the J gene TRBJ2-7, with D possibly matching TRBD2 (5 bases). The CDR3 extends over 14 amino acids. The V end was cut by 0 bases, the J end by 6 bases, with 12 bases between. CDR1 is LNHNV and CDR2 is YYDKDF in the germline V gene (reference sequence). The CDR3 loop is CATSRDERGLEQYF. CDR3 nucleotides: TGTGCCACCAGCAGAGATGAGCGAGGGCTCGAGCAGTACTTC.

V gene TRBV9 combines with J gene TRBJ2-2; 11 bases fit TRBD2. The CDR3 contains 15 residues. Trimming took 4 bases from V and 6 from J; bases not matched to a gene: 5. Germline loops: CDR1 SGDLS, CDR2 YYNGEE. CDR3 sequence (DNA): TGTGCCAGCAGCCTTAGCGGGAGGGGGTCCGGGGAGCTGTTTTTT. Its translation: CASSLSGRGSGELFF.

Only a few counts were recorded for this clonotype. This chain uses TRBV7-8 with TRBJ2-6; no firm D call. Germline V gives CDR1 SGHVS, CDR2 FQNEAQ. The V end was cut by 1 base, the J end by 4 bases, with 11 bases between. The CDR3 runs to 16 residues. CDR3 protein: CASSLGGTLGANVLTF. Written as DNA, the CDR3 is TGTGCCAGCAGCTTAGGGGGAACACTAGGGGCCAACGTCCTGACTTTC. The full variable domain, with the rest looked up from reference TRBV7-8 and TRBJ2-6, is GAGVSQSPRYKVAKRGQDVALRCDPISGHVSLFWYQQALGQGPEFLTYFQNEAQLDKSGLPSDRFFAERPEGSVSTLKIQRTQQEDSAVYLCASSLGGTLGANVLTFGAGSRLTVL.

This clonotype came up a few times. The chain employs TRBV5-4 and TRBJ2-7, with 7 bases aligning to TRBD2. Germline CDR1 and CDR2: SGHNT and YYREEE (reference sequence). The CDR3 is 14 residues long. J lost 3 bases, V lost 0 bases, and 3 bases had no gene match. CDR3 nucleotide sequence: TGTGCCAGCAGCTTGGGGTCTAGCGGCTACGAGCAGTACTTC. Translation: CASSLGSSGYEQYF.

This clonotype came up once. A much larger clone differs from this one at a single base, so this may be a read error. V and J are TRBV12-3 or TRBV12-4 and TRBJ2-7; no reliable D call. This CDR3 has 11 residues. The V end was cut by 5 bases, the J end by 5 bases, with 7 bases between. CDR3: CASSVGNEQYF. Written as DNA, the CDR3 is TGTGCCAGCAGTGTAGGGAACGAGCAGTACTTC.

This clonotype was found a few times. The chain links TRBV6-2 or TRBV6-3 to TRBJ2-1; 9 bases fit TRBD2. Germline loops: CDR1 MNHEY, CDR2 SVGEGT. Trimming removed 2 bases from V and 15 bases from J; junction bases left unmatched: 8. The CDR3 totals 13 residues. CDR3 nucleotides: TGTGCCAGCAGTTACCGCCGGACTAGCGAACCGTTCTTC. As protein: CASSYRRTSEPFF.

A few counts support this clonotype. The J gene is TRBJ2-3, the V gene TRBV5-1, with D uncertain. CDR1 is SGHRS, CDR2 YFSETQ, per germline. There are 13 residues in the CDR3. V was pared by 0 bases and J by 5 bases, with 7 bases between. The CDR3 loop is CASSLGMIDTQYF. CDR3 DNA: TGCGCCAGCAGCTTGGGTATGATAGATACGCAGTATTTT.

The chain carries TRBV6-1 and TRBJ1-5; 7 positions agree with TRBD1. Germline lookup yields CDR1 MNHNS and CDR2 SASEGT. V lost 5 bases to trimming and J lost 5 bases; unmatched junction nucleotides: 12. The CDR3 consists of 16 residues. The CDR3 protein is CASSKVGGGHHQPQHF. CDR3 bases: TGTGCCAGCAGTAAAGTAGGAGGGGGCCACCATCAGCCCCAGCATTTT.

This chain uses TRBV7-6 with TRBJ1-1, with D perhaps matching TRBD1 (6 bases). Germline V CDR1 and CDR2: SGHVS, FNYEAQ. V lost 5 bases and J lost 3, with 16 bases in between. There are 15 residues in the CDR3. The CDR3 DNA is TGTGCCAGCAGCCCCGCGTCCGGGGGGCACACTGAAGCTTTCTTT. Translation gives CASSPASGGHTEAFF.

The V and J genes are TRBV12-3 or TRBV12-4 and TRBJ2-5; D remains ambiguous. Trimming stripped 5 bases from V and 6 bases from J, with 7 bases between. The CDR3 is made up of 11 amino acids. The CDR3 nucleotides are TGTGCCAGCAGTCCTGAGAAGACCCAGTACTTC. This codes for CASSPEKTQYF.

The V call is TRBV5-1, the J call TRBJ2-6; 7 bases line up with TRBD1. CDR3 length: 20 residues. Per the germline V gene, CDR1 is SGHRS and CDR2 is YFSETQ. V was clipped by 5 bases and J by 0 bases; unmatched bases: 17. Here the CDR3 DNA reads TGCGCCAGCAGTTATTTTCGGTTGACAGGGCTAAACTCTGGGGCCAACGTCCTGACTTTC. Protein: CASSYFRLTGLNSGANVLTF.

This clonotype was counted between two and nine times. The chain joins TRBV7-6 to TRBJ1-3, with 8 bases identical to TRBD1. The CDR3 covers 16 residues. The germline V gene encodes CDR1 SGHVS and CDR2 FNYEAQ. V shed 0 bases and J 4 bases; nucleotides not matched to a gene: 5. The CDR3 nucleotides are TGTGCCAGCAGCTTAGCAACCAGGGGGCAGGGAAACACCATATATTTT. Amino acid sequence: CASSLATRGQGNTIYF.

This clonotype was observed a few times. The chain is built from TRBV4-1 and TRBJ2-7; D is unresolved. Germline CDR1 MGHRA, CDR2 YSYEKL. The CDR3 runs 16 residues. V was trimmed by 0 bases and J by 2 bases, leaving 14 bases between them. The CDR3 nucleotides read TGCGCCAGCAGCCAAGAGGTTTGGGGAATGGCCTACGAGCAGTACTTC. Its protein product is CASSQEVWGMAYEQYF.

This clonotype was seen more than once but under ten times. The chain employs TRBV15 and TRBJ2-1; D might be TRBD2 (6 bases). The CDR3 is 17 amino acids. Germline values: CDR1 LNHNV, CDR2 YYDKDF (reference sequence). The ends were cut back, 0 bases at V and 2 bases at J, with 14 bases in the middle. Written as DNA, the CDR3 is TGTGCCACCAGCAGAGATCGGGGGAACAACCCCTACAATGAGCAGTTCTTC. It specifies CATSRDRGNNPYNEQFF.

The V call is TRBV20-1, the J call TRBJ1-4, with D maybe TRBD1 (5 bases). Germline CDR1 and CDR2: DFQATT and SNEGSKA (reference sequence). The CDR3 is 14 amino acids. V was cut by 3 bases and J by 2 bases, with 10 bases left in between. CDR3 sequence: CSASSWGTNEKLFF. In nucleotides, the CDR3 is TGCAGTGCTAGCTCATGGGGGACTAATGAAAAACTGTTTTTT.

This clonotype was counted between two and nine times. The chain joins TRBV6-5 to TRBJ2-7; 7 nucleotides line up with TRBD1. The V gene's germline CDR1 is MNHEY and CDR2 SVGAGI. The CDR3 spans 14 residues. V lost 2 bases and J lost 2; bases outside the gene matches: 3. The CDR3 DNA sequence: TGTGCCAGCAGTTACACTGGGACAGCCTACGAGCAGTACTTC. Translated: CASSYTGTAYEQYF.